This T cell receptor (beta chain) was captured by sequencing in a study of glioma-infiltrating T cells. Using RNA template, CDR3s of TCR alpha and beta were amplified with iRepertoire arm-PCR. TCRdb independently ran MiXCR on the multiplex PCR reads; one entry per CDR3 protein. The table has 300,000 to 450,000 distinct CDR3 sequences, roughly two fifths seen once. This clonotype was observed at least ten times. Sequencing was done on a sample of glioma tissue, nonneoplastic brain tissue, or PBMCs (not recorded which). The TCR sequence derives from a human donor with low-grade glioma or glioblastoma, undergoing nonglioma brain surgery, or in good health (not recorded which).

CDR3 DNA: TGTGCCAGCAGGCTAGCGGGAGACTCCTACAATGAGCAGTTCTTC. It is translated as CASRLAGDSYNEQFF. This rearrangement joins TRBV6-2 or TRBV6-3 to TRBJ2-1; TRBD2 agrees at 10 bases. From germline, CDR1 is MNHEY and CDR2 SVGEGT. The J segment lost 0 bases and the V segment lost 6 bases, leaving 2 bases of the junction unmatched. CDR3 length equals 15 residues.